Listed below are T cell receptor beta chains from one sample, sequenced in a study of control samples from healthy donors and cancer patients. TCRdb's table, derived via immunoSEQ multiplex PCR, lists solely in-frame clones and lacks some. The top ten clones hold 17% of a sample with about 83,000 clones, 91% of them seen once. The sample consisted of blood. These receptors all come from a man in his fifties in good health. The conserved cysteine and the conserved F or W are not part of the CDR3 here.

TRBJ2-5 TRBV5-1 ASSLLGGGHVQETQY
TRBJ2-5 TRBV30 AWSAGKETQY
TRBJ1-3 TRBV11-2 ASSLNRNTIY
TRBJ1-4 TRBV2 ASSGPGREKLF
TRBJ1-4 TRBV15 ATSRDSNEKLF
TRBJ1-2 TRBV30 AWSVPGSYT
TRBJ1-2 TRBV18 ASSPDSYGYT
TRBJ2-2 TRBV19 ASRTGTGTGELF
TRBJ1-5 TRBV19 ASSWDSEGNQPQH
TRBJ2-6 TRBV7-2 ASSLAIGSGANVLT
TRBJ1-2 TRBV5-1 ASSLTEARYGYT
TRBJ2-5 TRBV6-5 ASSYSMETQY
TRBJ2-1 TRBV6-5 ASRTVAKVNNEQF
TRBJ2-3 TRBV29-1 SVTVVIPDTQY
TRBJ2-7 TRBV11-2 ASSFWASSYEQY
TRBJ1-5 TRBV19 ASSIEGGPNQPQH
TRBJ1-1 TRBV14 ASSQGQGTEAF
TRBJ2-7 TRBV4-1 ASSPGGDRSPYEQY
TRBJ2-7 TRBV5-1 ASSLRTRDSRPEEQY
TRBJ1-6 TRBV5-1 ASSSGTVKGSPLH
TRBJ1-2 TRBV19 ASSIDRTGGYT
TRBJ1-4 TRBV27 ASSLSYLKRGLGEKLF
TRBJ1-1 TRBV6-2/TRBV6-3 ASSYSWDSNTEAF
TRBJ1-1 TRBV6-2/TRBV6-3 ASSWDRNTEAF